These T cell receptor beta chains were read from a single sample in a study of blood T cell repertoires in COVID-19. TCRdb's table, derived via immunoSEQ multiplex PCR, lists solely in-frame clones and lacks some. The top ten hold 4.3% of the sample, which has approximately 450,000 clones, about 89% seen once. Sequencing was performed on peripheral blood. The receptors originated from a woman in her 30s with acute or convalescent COVID-19. Each CDR3 is given with its conserved first and last residue. A D gene is named only where the DNA matches it firmly. For some rows the clone size is stated as once, few or many, or as a class when expanded; others skip it.

j_gene | abundance | d_gene | v_gene | CDR3nt | CDR3aa
TRBJ1-5 | . | TRBD1 | TRBV9 | TGTGCCAGCAGCGGGACAGGGGAGGATCAGCCCCAGCATTTT | CASSGTGEDQPQHF
TRBJ1-2 | . | TRBD1 | TRBV27 | TGTGCCAGCAGTCAAGGACAGGGGGATTACTATGGCTACACCTTC | CASSQGQGDYYGYTF
TRBJ2-3 | . | TRBD1 | TRBV18 | TGTGCCAGCTCACGTGGGACAGGGGGAGGAACAGATACGCAGTATTTT | CASSRGTGGGTDTQYF
TRBJ2-6 | . | . | TRBV12-5 | TGTGCTAGTGGTTCTGGACAGTATGGTGCCAACGTCCTGACTTTC | CASGSGQYGANVLTF
TRBJ2-2 | . | . | TRBV4-1 | TGCGCCAGCAGCCAAGATAGCAACACCGGGGAGCTGTTTTTT | CASSQDSNTGELFF
TRBJ1-2 | . | TRBD1 | TRBV10-3 | TGTGCCATCAGGGATAGGACAGGGATCTATGGCTACACCTTC | CAIRDRTGIYGYTF
TRBJ2-2 | . | . | TRBV9 | TGTGCCAGCAGCGTAGTGGGGGGACCGAACACCGGGGAGCTGTTTTTT | CASSVVGGPNTGELFF
TRBJ2-5 | . | TRBD2 | TRBV5-6 | TGTGCCAGCAGCTCCATAGCGGGGGGGCCAATTTCGGAGACCCAGTACTTC | CASSSIAGGPISETQYF
TRBJ2-5 | . | TRBD2 | TRBV2 | TGTGCAAGCGAGGGCGATAGCGGGGGTATAGAGACCCAGTACTTC | CASEGDSGGIETQYF
TRBJ2-5 | once | . | TRBV7-9 | TGTGCCAGCAGCCCCATCTCGGCGAGGGTGGAGACCCAGTACTTC | CASSPISARVETQYF
TRBJ2-2 | . | TRBD1 | TRBV11-2 | TGTGCCAGCAGCTTAGGCAGGGGGGACAGGGCCGGGGAGCTGTTTTTT | CASSLGRGDRAGELFF
TRBJ1-3 | . | . | TRBV4-1 | TGCGCCAGCAGCCAAGTCAGGGGCAACACCATATATTTT | CASSQVRGNTIYF
TRBJ2-1 | . | TRBD1 | TRBV29-1 | TGCAGCATAAGATCCGGGACAGGGGTCTACAATGAGCAGTTCTTC | CSIRSGTGVYNEQFF
TRBJ2-5 | . | TRBD1 | TRBV5-1 | TGCGCCAGCAGCCCAGGGGGAGCACAAGAGACCCAGTACTTC | CASSPGGAQETQYF
TRBJ2-1 | . | TRBD1 | TRBV5-6 | TGTGCCAGCAGCCCAGGGACAGATTACAATGAGCAGTTCTTC | CASSPGTDYNEQFF
TRBJ2-7 | . | . | TRBV11-2 | TGTGCCAGCAGCAGAATATCGGGTTCCCTGGGCGAGCAGTACTTC | CASSRISGSLGEQYF
TRBJ2-7 | . | TRBD1 | TRBV18 | TGTGCCAGCTCAGGACAGGGGGGCTACGAGCAGTACTTC | CASSGQGGYEQYF
TRBJ2-3 | . | . | TRBV9 | TGTGCCAGCAGCGTAGGGGGGGAGGCAGATACGCAGTATTTT | CASSVGGEADTQYF
TRBJ2-1 | . | TRBD1 | TRBV4-1 | TGCGCCAGCAGCCAAGTAGGGGGCCGCAATGAGCAGTTCTTC | CASSQVGGRNEQFF
TRBJ1-5 | . | TRBD1 | TRBV28 | TGTGCCAGCAGTTTAGAGGGGGCGGGTCGCAATCAGCCCCAGCATTTT | CASSLEGAGRNQPQHF
TRBJ1-2 | . | . | TRBV25-1 | TGTGCCAGCAGCGACCCGGGATCTAACTATGGCTACACCTTC | CASSDPGSNYGYTF
TRBJ2-5 | once | TRBD2 | TRBV9 | TGTGCCAGCAGCGCCGGGACTAGCGGGGTTTTGGAGACCCAGTACTTC | CASSAGTSGVLETQYF
TRBJ1-4 | . | . | TRBV2 | TGTGCCAGCTCTATACAGGGTCGAACTAATGAAAAACTGTTTTTT | CASSIQGRTNEKLFF
TRBJ1-1 | few | . | TRBV29-1 | TGCAGCGTTGAATCCGGGAACACTGAAGCTTTCTTT | CSVESGNTEAFF
TRBJ1-4 | . | . | TRBV5-1 | TGCGCCAGCAGCCCCTGGGGGGTCACTAATGAAAAACTGTTTTTT | CASSPWGVTNEKLFF
TRBJ1-1 | . | . | TRBV5-1 | TGCGCCAGCAGCTCGGTCGGGGGGGCTCTGAACACTGAAGCTTTCTTT | CASSSVGGALNTEAFF
TRBJ2-7 | . | . | TRBV19 | TGTGCCAGTAGTATTGGGTTCAGGGGCCAAGGCGAGCAGTACTTC | CASSIGFRGQGEQYF
TRBJ1-5 | . | . | TRBV2 | TGTGCCAGCAGTGAGGGGCCAAGCAATCAGCCCCAGCATTTT | CASSEGPSNQPQHF
TRBJ2-5 | . | TRBD2 | TRBV11-2 | TGTGCCAGCAGCTTAGATTTGGGGACTAGCGGATTCCAAGAGACCCAGTACTTC | CASSLDLGTSGFQETQYF
TRBJ1-1 | . | . | TRBV30 | TGTGCCTGGAGTGTGGGAGGGAACACTGAAGCTTTCTTT | CAWSVGGNTEAFF
TRBJ1-2 | . | . | TRBV24-1 | TGTGCCACCAGTGAAAGGGAGTTCCCTCCTAACTATGGCTACACCTTC | CATSEREFPPNYGYTF
TRBJ1-5 | . | . | TRBV6-5 | TGTGCCAGCAAAGCCACAGGGTACCAGGTTCAGCCCCAGCATTTT | CASKATGYQVQPQHF
TRBJ1-2 | . | . | TRBV29-1 | TGCAGCGTCCCCCGGGGGACCCGTAACTATGGCTACACCTTC | CSVPRGTRNYGYTF
TRBJ2-1 | once | TRBD2 | TRBV7-2 | TGTGCCACCCGAACGGCGGGGGGTCCCTACAATGAGCAGTTCTTC | CATRTAGGPYNEQFF
TRBJ2-1 | . | TRBD2 | TRBV28 | TGTGCCAGCAGTCCTAGTAGCGGGGGACTCTTCAATGAGCAGTTCTTC | CASSPSSGGLFNEQFF
TRBJ1-6 | . | . | TRBV14 | TGTGCCAGCAGCCAAGAACGCGTTGGACTTTCACCCCTCCACTTT | CASSQERVGLSPLHF
TRBJ2-7 | . | TRBD1 | TRBV13 | TGTGCCAGCAGCTTCACAGGGGACGAGCAGTACTTC | CASSFTGDEQYF
TRBJ1-2 | . | TRBD1 | TRBV6-5 | TGTGCCAGCAGTTACTCGCAGGGGGCTGGAGGCTACACCTTC | CASSYSQGAGGYTF
TRBJ2-1 | . | TRBD2 | TRBV2 | TGTGCCAGCAGTGAACCCCCCGGGACTAGCGGGGGTAGTACGGGTGAGCAGTTCTTC | CASSEPPGTSGGSTGEQFF
TRBJ2-3 | . | . | TRBV7-3 | TGTGCCAGCAGCTCTAGCGCAACTAGCACAGATACGCAGTATTTT | CASSSSATSTDTQYF
TRBJ1-5 | . | . | TRBV7-9 | TGTGCCAGCAGCCTTCAGGGTGGCAATCAGCCCCAGCATTTT | CASSLQGGNQPQHF
TRBJ1-5 | . | TRBD1 | TRBV3-1/TRBV3-2 | TGTGCCAGCGGTAACAGGGGGAATCAGCCCCAGCATTTT | CASGNRGNQPQHF
TRBJ2-3 | once | . | TRBV29-1 | TGCAGCGTTGTAGGGGGCACAGATACGCAGTATTTT | CSVVGGTDTQYF
TRBJ1-1 | . | . | TRBV6-5 | TGTGCCAGCCAACAGGGTATGAACACTGAAGCTTTCTTT | CASQQGMNTEAFF
TRBJ2-5 | . | . | TRBV18 | TGTGCCAGCTCACTCTTTGAGGGCCCTCAAGAGACCCAGTACTTC | CASSLFEGPQETQYF
TRBJ1-3 | . | TRBD1 | TRBV28 | TGTGCCAGTGACTCGGGACAGAGAAGATTTGGAAACACCATATATTTT | CASDSGQRRFGNTIYF
TRBJ1-2 | . | . | TRBV2 | TGTGCCAGCAGTGATCCAGGAACGTCCTATGGCTACACCTTC | CASSDPGTSYGYTF
TRBJ2-7 | . | TRBD1 | TRBV19 | TGTGCCAGTAGTCAGAGGACAGGGGGCGACGGGCAGTACTTC | CASSQRTGGDGQYF
TRBJ1-3 | . | . | TRBV7-9 | TGTGCCAGCAGCCCGACTCTCGGTATTTACGGAAACACCATATATTTT | CASSPTLGIYGNTIYF
TRBJ1-2 | . | . | TRBV18 | TGTGCCAGCTCTACCAAGGGGTCTGGCTACACCTTC | CASSTKGSGYTF
TRBJ2-7 | . | . | TRBV2 | TGTGCCAGCAATTTTCTGGGGCCTTACGAGCAGTACTTC | CASNFLGPYEQYF
TRBJ1-2 | few | TRBD1 | TRBV25-1 | TGTGCCAGCAGTGTTACAGGGGCCCGGTATGGCTACACCTTC | CASSVTGARYGYTF
TRBJ2-6 | . | . | TRBV30 | TGTGCCTGGAGCCCGAGCTCTGGGGCCAACGTCCTGACTTTC | CAWSPSSGANVLTF
TRBJ1-2 | . | TRBD1 | TRBV3-1/TRBV3-2 | TGTGCCAGCAGCCCCCTGGGACAGGGGAATGGCTACACCTTC | CASSPLGQGNGYTF
TRBJ1-5 | few | . | TRBV28 | TGTGCCAGCAGTTTCCCCCAGGGATATAGCAATCAGCCCCAGCATTTT | CASSFPQGYSNQPQHF
TRBJ2-7 | . | TRBD1 | TRBV7-9 | TGTGCCAGCAGCGAAGACCAGGGACAGGGGCGCAGTTCCTACGAGCAGTACTTC | CASSEDQGQGRSSYEQYF
TRBJ2-1 | . | TRBD2 | TRBV29-1 | TGCAGCGTTGGGGCCCCCAAGGGACTAGCGGGGGATGAGCAGTTCTTC | CSVGAPKGLAGDEQFF
TRBJ2-1 | . | TRBD2 | TRBV27 | TGTGCCAGCAGTTTATCACTAGCGGGGGACAATGAGCAGTTCTTC | CASSLSLAGDNEQFF
TRBJ1-5 | once | TRBD1 | TRBV5-6 | TGTGCCAGCAGCCAGACAGGGCACAATCAGCCCCAGCATTTT | CASSQTGHNQPQHF
TRBJ1-1 | . | . | TRBV29-1 | TGCAGCGTCTCAGTGGGCGAGCGGGGAGCTTTCTTT | CSVSVGERGAFF